The clone carrying this T cell receptor beta chain was counted a few times. The antigen is undetermined. The donors comprised healthy bone marrow donors. V trimming: 1 base; J trimming: 5 bases; junction bases outside the gene matches: 3. Germline V gene data show CDR1 as SGHDN and CDR2 as FVKESK. The CDR3 sequence is 15 residues long. The entry originates in a study of cytomegalovirus exposure and HLA in healthy donors. The PCR ran on 60 Vbeta and 13 Jbeta primers. Profiled with immunoSEQ multiplex PCR; TCRdb holds only in-frame clones, not every one. The sample lists over 200,000 clones; 60% to 80% were seen once. The study's findings and limits: Across HLA loci, a later analysis found differing TCR association rates, with DRB1 most and HLA-C fewest. Reportedly, HLA-A and HLA-B alleles of most subjects were accurately predicted from TCR beta.

What was sequenced was PBMCs. This rearrangement joins TRBV14 to TRBJ2-7; 12 bases match TRBD1. This TCR was recovered from a male donor in good health and CMV-seronegative. CDR3 residues: CASSQAGQGAHEQYF. The CDR3 bases are TGTGCCAGCAGCCAAGCGGGACAGGGGGCGCACGAGCAGTACTTC.